The present TCR beta chain was sequenced within a study of T cell responses to AZD1222 COVID-19 vaccine. Study-wide findings and caveats: Spike regions recognized by vaccine-associated CD4 TCRs spanned the protein, led by 160-218 and 743-854.

In regard to this clone: Its antigen is as yet unknown.

Sequencing was performed with immunoSEQ multiplex PCR; in TCRdb, only in-frame clones are kept and a portion is missing. The table includes fewer than 110,000 clones, approximately 87% detected once. The V end lost 4 bases, the J end lost 0 bases, and 15 bases lay between the germline ends. Germline loops: CDR1 LGHNA, CDR2 YSLEER. The CDR3 is 16 amino acids. Specimen: peripheral blood, collected 28 days after the second AZD1222 dose. The chain links TRBV4-3 to TRBJ1-2, with D possibly being TRBD1 (6 bases). The TCR was taken from an adult who received the AZD1222 COVID-19 vaccine. The CDR3 loop reads CASSPDGGTPNYGYTF. The CDR3 DNA is TGCGCCAGCAGCCCCGACGGGGGCACTCCTAACTATGGCTACACCTTC.